One sample yielded the 32 T cell receptor beta chains listed below, sequenced in a study of graft-versus-host responses after intestinal transplantation. Data came from immunoSEQ multiplex PCR; TCRdb stores just in-frame clones and leaves some out. In the table there are about 47,000 clones, approximately 92% of which are singletons. This sample comprised PBMCs, obtained 750 to 800 days after a first intestinal transplant, on the day of a second. Receptors were obtained from a human patient who received an intestinal transplant, so some T cells may come from the graft donor.

This chain links TRBV18 with TRBJ2-1; the match to TRBD2 covers 11 bases. Germline values: CDR1 KGHSH, CDR2 LQKENI. The V segment lost 4 bases and the J segment 9 bases; nucleotides outside the gene matches: 5. CDR3 length: 14 amino acids. The CDR3 DNA follows: TGTGCCAGCTCACTAGCGGGAGGGCCAAGTGAGCAGTTCTTC. This sequence encodes CASSLAGGPSEQFF.

The chain is built from TRBV28 and TRBJ2-6; D not certain. Germline V gene lookup returns CDR1 MDHEN and CDR2 SYDVKM. The CDR3 covers 13 residues. The ends were cut back, 8 bases at V and 2 bases at J, with 7 bases in the middle. CDR3 sequence (DNA): TGTGCCAGCGAAGGGCCTGGGGCCAACGTCCTGACTTTC. Protein: CASEGPGANVLTF.

This chain links TRBV5-1 with TRBJ2-1; 11 nucleotides line up with TRBD1. CDR3 length equals 15 residues. V lost 4 bases and J lost 4; bases outside the gene matches: 4. Germline CDR1 is SGHRS and CDR2 is YFSETQ. CDR3 in DNA: TGCGCCAGCAGCCCCCGGGACAGGGGGTACAATGAGCAGTTCTTC. Translating gives CASSPRDRGYNEQFF.

This chain links TRBV6-5 with TRBJ1-6, with D hard to call. Germline assignment: CDR1 MNHEY and CDR2 SVGAGI. The CDR3 length is 14 residues. The V end lost 10 bases, the J end lost 8 bases, and 18 bases lay between the germline ends. This chain's CDR3 is CATHPGGGHSPLHF. The CDR3 coding sequence is TGTGCCACCCACCCAGGTGGAGGGCATTCACCCCTCCACTTT.

The V and J genes are TRBV25-1 and TRBJ1-2; tentatively, D is TRBD1 (6 bases). Per the germline V gene, CDR1 is MGHDK and CDR2 is SYGVNS. Trimming shortened V by 4 bases and J by 5 bases, and 11 bases separated the two germline ends. The CDR3 runs to 13 residues. The DNA for the CDR3 is TGTGCCAGCAGTGCCGACAGGATTTATGGCTACACCTTC. It encodes CASSADRIYGYTF.

This chain connects TRBV5-6 to TRBJ1-2; the D gene is possibly TRBD1 (5 bases). This CDR3 is built from 14 residues. From germline, CDR1 is SGHDT and CDR2 YYEEEE. The V end was cut by 3 bases, the J end by 5 bases, with 14 bases between. CDR3 loop: CASSSVTVRYGYTF. The CDR3 bases are TGTGCCAGCAGCTCTGTGACAGTGCGGTATGGCTACACCTTC.

Written as DNA, the CDR3 is TGTGCCAGCAGTGACTCCCGGGGGGGGGATCAGCCCCAGCATTTT. Its protein product is CASSDSRGGDQPQHF. The chain employs TRBV6-1 and TRBJ1-5, with D tentatively TRBD1 (5 bases). Germline V gene lookup returns CDR1 MNHNS and CDR2 SASEGT. The CDR3 length is 15 residues. V gave up 3 bases and J gave up 5 bases, with 14 bases separating them.

The chain recombines TRBV11-2 with TRBJ2-7, with D unclear. The CDR3 consists of 15 residues. CDR1 and CDR2 from the germline V gene are SGHAT and FQNNGV. V was shortened by 0 bases and J by 0 bases, with 9 bases between the two germline ends. In DNA, the CDR3 is TGTGCCAGCAGCTTAGAATTGGGCAGCTCCTACGAGCAGTACTTC. Its protein is CASSLELGSSYEQYF. Full variable domain (outside the CDR3, taken from reference TRBV11-2 and TRBJ2-7): EAGVAQSPRYKIIEKRQSVAFWCNPISGHATLYWYQQILGQGPKLLIQFQNNGVVDDSQLPKDRFSAERLKGVDSTLKIQPAKLEDSAVYLCASSLELGSSYEQYFGPGTRLTVT.

The count of this clone is one. The chain joins TRBV7-9 to TRBJ2-1; TRBD1 matches at 9 bases. CDR1 and CDR2 from the germline V gene are SEHNR and FQNEAQ (reference sequence). Losses at the gene ends were 3 bases for V and 1 base for J; bases not matched to a gene: 1. The CDR3 length is 15 residues. CDR3 sequence (DNA): TGTGCCAGCAGCTTGGACAGGGGTTCCTACAATGAGCAGTTCTTC. It yields the protein CASSLDRGSYNEQFF.

CDR3: CASSYSRPTLGNEQFF. CDR3 in DNA: TGTGCCAGCAGTTACTCCCGCCCTACACTCGGCAATGAGCAGTTCTTC. The chain recombines TRBV6-5 with TRBJ2-1, with unresolved D. The CDR3 runs to 16 residues. V was shortened by 0 bases and J by 6 bases, with 15 bases between the two germline ends. Germline CDR1 is MNHEY and CDR2 is SVGAGI.

This chain uses TRBV29-1 with TRBJ2-7, with no clear D. V was trimmed by 5 bases and J by 0 bases, leaving 11 bases between them. The CDR3 extends over 13 amino acids. The V gene's germline CDR1 is SQVTM and CDR2 ANQGSEA. CDR3 amino acids: CSVFGPSSYEQYF. CDR3 DNA sequence: TGCAGCGTTTTCGGACCGAGCTCCTACGAGCAGTACTTC.

The CDR3 DNA follows: TGTGCCAGCAGCTTAGGCCCAGGGGCAGATACGCAGTATTTT. It is translated as CASSLGPGADTQYF. The chain has TRBV13 and TRBJ2-3; perhaps TRBD1 as D (6 bases). This CDR3 is 14 amino acids long. V dropped 0 bases and J dropped 4 bases, with 8 bases sitting between them. The germline gives CDR1 PRHDT, CDR2 FYEKMQ (reference sequence).

The V call is TRBV7-3, the J call TRBJ2-1, with D unclear. This CDR3 spans 13 amino acids. V gave up 5 bases and J gave up 6 bases, with 11 bases separating them. CDR1 is SGHTA and CDR2 is FQGTGA in the germline V gene. CDR3 in DNA: TGTGCCAGCAGCGGACGAGTAAGCAATGAGCAGTTCTTC. Translation gives CASSGRVSNEQFF.

For the CDR3, the DNA is TGTGCCAGCACCACGGGGGGGACCCCCTTCACAGATACGCAGTATTTT. Its translation: CASTTGGTPFTDTQYF. The J gene is TRBJ2-3, the V gene TRBV2, with TRBD2 matching over 8 bases. The CDR3 runs to 16 residues. The ends lost 7 bases at V and 2 bases at J; junction bases unmatched: 11. CDR1 and CDR2 (germline): SNHLY, FYNNEI.

In its sample, this clone was seen once. This sample includes further DNA sequences coding for the same CDR3. The V call is TRBV9, the J call TRBJ2-7, with D possibly matching TRBD1 (6 bases). The V gene lost 0 bases and the J gene lost 3 bases, with 13 bases spanning the gap. This CDR3 is 15 amino acids long. Per the germline V gene, CDR1 is SGDLS and CDR2 is YYNGEE. For the CDR3, the DNA is TGTGCCAGCAGCGTAGAAGGGGGACGATTCTACGAGCAGTACTTC. Encoded protein: CASSVEGGRFYEQYF.

The rearrangement joins TRBV2 to TRBJ1-2; no clear D gene. With 3 bases removed from V and 4 bases from J, the gap between germline ends came to 18 bases. Germline CDR1 reads SNHLY; CDR2 reads FYNNEI. CDR3 length equals 16 residues. The CDR3 region is CASSESRYGDAYGYTF. The CDR3 DNA follows: TGTGCCAGCAGTGAGTCGAGATACGGGGATGCCTATGGCTACACCTTC.

The J gene is TRBJ1-1, the V gene TRBV5-6; D perhaps matches TRBD1 (6 bases). Germline-derived CDR1 and CDR2 are SGHDT and YYEEEE. The CDR3 sequence is 14 residues long. Deletions cut 3 bases from V and 6 bases from J, with 15 bases between. The CDR3 sequence is CASSWGRGWSEAFF. The CDR3 DNA reads as TGTGCCAGCAGCTGGGGCAGGGGATGGTCTGAAGCTTTCTTT.

The rearrangement links TRBV28 to TRBJ1-4, with D tentatively TRBD1 (5 bases). This CDR3 comprises 14 residues. V was trimmed by 4 bases and J by 3 bases, leaving 9 bases between them. CDR1 MDHEN and CDR2 SYDVKM come from the germline V gene. The CDR3 coding sequence is TGTGCCAGCAGTTCTCAGGGACCTAATGAAAAACTGTTTTTT. Translating gives CASSSQGPNEKLFF.

The CDR3 bases are TGTGCCAGCAGTCAGGGGTGGGCGTACGAGCAGTACTTC. This codes for CASSQGWAYEQYF. V and J are TRBV28 and TRBJ2-5, with TRBD1 as a possible D gene (6 bases). The better agreement between TRBJ2-7 and the DNA end casts doubt on the J call. There are 13 residues in the CDR3. Germline V lookup: CDR1 MDHEN, CDR2 SYDVKM.

The chain combines TRBV6-4 with TRBJ1-1; D might be TRBD1 (5 bases). V was clipped by 6 bases and J by 5 bases, with 13 bases between them. The CDR3 is made up of 13 amino acids. CDR1 is MRHNA, CDR2 SNTAGT, per germline. CDR3 sequence reads: CASRRTGGTEAFF. In nucleotides, the CDR3 is TGTGCCAGCAGACGCACAGGAGGAACTGAAGCTTTCTTT.

The DNA for the CDR3 is TGCAGCGCTCCGGGACAGTTCCAAGAGACCCAGTACTTC. Its protein is CSAPGQFQETQYF. This chain links TRBV29-1 with TRBJ2-5; TRBD1 matches at 7 bases. This CDR3 is 13 amino acids long. Germline V gene data show CDR1 as SQVTM and CDR2 as ANQGSEA. Losses at the gene ends were 7 bases for V and 1 base for J; bases not matched to a gene: 6.

J is TRBJ2-5 and V is TRBV2, with D hard to call. Per germline, CDR1 SNHLY and CDR2 FYNNEI. The V and J ends lost 4 bases and 0 bases respectively, with 6 bases between them. This CDR3 contains 13 residues. The CDR3 here is CASSVEYQETQYF. The CDR3 nucleotides read TGTGCCAGCAGTGTTGAGTACCAAGAGACCCAGTACTTC.

The V gene is TRBV19, the J gene TRBJ2-7; TRBD1 matches at 7 bases. CDR1 LNHDA and CDR2 SQIVND come from the germline V gene (reference sequence). After removal of 1 base from V and 2 bases from J, the junction contained 2 bases not matched to a gene. The CDR3 is made up of 14 amino acids. The CDR3 sequence is CASSIATGTYEQYF. The CDR3 DNA sequence: TGTGCCAGTAGTATAGCGACAGGGACCTACGAGCAGTACTTC.

V is TRBV25-1 and J is TRBJ1-1; D is undetermined. In germline, CDR1 is MGHDK, CDR2 SYGVNS. V was clipped by 6 bases and J by 4 bases, with 18 bases between them. CDR3 length equals 15 residues. The CDR3: CASRQAGGHLTEAFF. The CDR3 nucleotides are TGTGCCAGCAGGCAAGCGGGAGGGCACCTCACTGAAGCTTTCTTT.

This clone came up once. The genes are TRBV27 and TRBJ2-7, with 8 bases fitting TRBD2. Trimming took 2 bases from V and 3 from J; bases not matched to a gene: 0. The germline V gene encodes CDR1 MNHEY and CDR2 SMNVEV (reference sequence). The CDR3 sequence is 13 residues long. For the CDR3, the DNA is TGTGCCAGCAGTTTAGCGGGAGGCTACGAGCAGTACTTC. Translation gives CASSLAGGYEQYF.

This chain uses TRBV4-2 with TRBJ1-5; possibly TRBD1 for D (5 bases). V was clipped by 4 bases and J by 4 bases, with 17 bases between them. This CDR3 is built from 16 residues. Per germline, CDR1 LGHNA and CDR2 YNFKEQ. CDR3 protein: CASSPGGYQGNQPQHF. The CDR3 DNA follows: TGTGCCAGCAGCCCCGGCGGCTACCAGGGAAATCAGCCCCAGCATTTT.

The V call is TRBV4-2, the J call TRBJ2-2, with 7 bases matching TRBD1. V gave up 2 bases and J gave up 0 bases; unmatched junction bases: 3. Germline CDR1 and CDR2: LGHNA and YNFKEQ. The CDR3 is made up of 16 amino acids. DNA for the CDR3: TGTGCCAGCAGCCAACCGGGACAGACGAACACCGGGGAGCTGTTTTTT. It is translated as CASSQPGQTNTGELFF.

The gene calls are TRBV7-9 and TRBJ2-1; 12 bases map to TRBD2. Germline CDR1 and CDR2: SEHNR and FQNEAQ (reference sequence). There are 15 residues in the CDR3. V lost 5 bases and J lost 5; bases outside the gene matches: 4. The CDR3 sequence: CASSLGTSGHNEQFF. The DNA of the CDR3 is TGTGCCAGCAGCCTGGGGACTAGCGGGCACAATGAGCAGTTCTTC.

J is TRBJ1-2 and V is TRBV7-9; 7 positions agree with TRBD1. The V gene's germline CDR1 is SEHNR and CDR2 FQNEAQ (reference sequence). J lost 5 bases, V lost 0 bases, and 9 bases had no gene match. The length of the CDR3 is 16 residues. CDR3: CASSLALQGDYYGYTF. As DNA, the CDR3 is TGTGCCAGCAGCTTAGCGCTCCAGGGGGATTATTATGGCTACACCTTC.

V usage is TRBV7-9 and J usage is TRBJ2-5; 10 bases match TRBD1. The ends lost 7 bases at V and 4 bases at J; junction bases unmatched: 12. Germline-derived CDR1 and CDR2 are SEHNR and FQNEAQ (reference sequence). The CDR3 covers 16 residues. CDR3 coding DNA: TGTGCCAGCACCCCGGGGGACAGGGGTTGGTCAGAGACCCAGTACTTC. As protein: CASTPGDRGWSETQYF.

In this sample, this clone turned up once. The chain employs TRBV6-5 and TRBJ1-5; 7 bases are shared with TRBD1. J gave up 11 bases and V 5 bases, and 9 bases lay outside the gene matches. The CDR3 runs to 13 residues. Germline lookup yields CDR1 MNHEY and CDR2 SVGAGI. CDR3 DNA sequence: TGTGCCAGCAGTGAATTAGGGGGCGCGGCCCAGCATTTT. Translated, it gives CASSELGGAAQHF.

This chain joins TRBV11-2 and TRBJ2-1, with D perhaps TRBD2 (5 bases). CDR3 length: 13 residues. Germline CDR1 SGHAT, CDR2 FQNNGV. Deletions cut 5 bases from V and 5 bases from J, with 10 bases between. The CDR3 region has the DNA TGTGCCAGCAGCCCAAGGGAGAACAATGAGCAGTTCTTC. This encodes CASSPRENNEQFF. The full variable domain, in which reference TRBV11-2 and TRBJ2-1 provide the parts outside the CDR3, is EAGVAQSPRYKIIEKRQSVAFWCNPISGHATLYWYQQILGQGPKLLIQFQNNGVVDDSQLPKDRFSAERLKGVDSTLKIQPAKLEDSAVYLCASSPRENNEQFFGPGTRLTVL.